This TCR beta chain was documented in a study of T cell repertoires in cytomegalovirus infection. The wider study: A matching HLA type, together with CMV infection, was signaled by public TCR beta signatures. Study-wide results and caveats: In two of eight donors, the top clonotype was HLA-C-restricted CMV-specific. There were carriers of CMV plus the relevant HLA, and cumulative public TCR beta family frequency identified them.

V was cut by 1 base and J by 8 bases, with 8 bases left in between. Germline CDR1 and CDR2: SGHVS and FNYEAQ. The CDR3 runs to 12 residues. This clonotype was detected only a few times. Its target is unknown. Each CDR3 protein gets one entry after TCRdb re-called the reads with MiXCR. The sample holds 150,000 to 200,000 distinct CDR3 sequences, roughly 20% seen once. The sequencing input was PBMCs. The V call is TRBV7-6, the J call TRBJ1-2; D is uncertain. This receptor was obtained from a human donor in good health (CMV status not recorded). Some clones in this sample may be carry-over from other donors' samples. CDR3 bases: TGTGCCAGCAGCTTAGAGGGATGGGGCTACACCTTC. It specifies CASSLEGWGYTF.